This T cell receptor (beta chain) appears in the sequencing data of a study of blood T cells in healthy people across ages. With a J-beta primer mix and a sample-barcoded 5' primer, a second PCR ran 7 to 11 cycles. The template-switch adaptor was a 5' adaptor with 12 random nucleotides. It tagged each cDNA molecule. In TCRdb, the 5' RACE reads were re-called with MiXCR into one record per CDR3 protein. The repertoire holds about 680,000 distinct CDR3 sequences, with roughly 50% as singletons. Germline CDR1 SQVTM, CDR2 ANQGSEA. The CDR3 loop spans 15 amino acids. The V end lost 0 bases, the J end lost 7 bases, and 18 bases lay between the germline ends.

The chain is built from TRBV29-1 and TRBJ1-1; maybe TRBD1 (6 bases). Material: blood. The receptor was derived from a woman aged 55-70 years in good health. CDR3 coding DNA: TGCAGCGTTGAAGATCGGCCCACAGGGAGCGATGAAGCTTTCTTT. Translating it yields CSVEDRPTGSDEAFF.